This T cell receptor (beta chain) was profiled in a study of spatial heterogeneity in lung cancer. This clonotype has a count of ten or more. TCRdb reanalysed the 5' RACE reads using MiXCR and keeps one entry per CDR3 protein. The sample lists around 110,000 distinct CDR3 sequences; about 12% were seen once. Trimming left V 6 bases short and J 2 bases short, with 22 bases between. This CDR3 has 17 residues. Described time point: blood at routine non-recurrence follow-up after resection. The sequenced material consisted of unsorted whole RNA from tumor, nontumor lung or frozen PBMC. The chain links TRBV12-3 or TRBV12-4 to TRBJ1-2; D is possibly TRBD1 (5 bases). The receptor was isolated from a male donor with early-stage non-small cell lung cancer. The specimen comprised PBMCs, sampled at follow-up. CDR3 protein: CASSFVTGTDKNYGYTF. The DNA for the CDR3 is TGTGCCAGCAGCTTTGTGACTGGGACGGACAAGAACTATGGCTACACCTTC.